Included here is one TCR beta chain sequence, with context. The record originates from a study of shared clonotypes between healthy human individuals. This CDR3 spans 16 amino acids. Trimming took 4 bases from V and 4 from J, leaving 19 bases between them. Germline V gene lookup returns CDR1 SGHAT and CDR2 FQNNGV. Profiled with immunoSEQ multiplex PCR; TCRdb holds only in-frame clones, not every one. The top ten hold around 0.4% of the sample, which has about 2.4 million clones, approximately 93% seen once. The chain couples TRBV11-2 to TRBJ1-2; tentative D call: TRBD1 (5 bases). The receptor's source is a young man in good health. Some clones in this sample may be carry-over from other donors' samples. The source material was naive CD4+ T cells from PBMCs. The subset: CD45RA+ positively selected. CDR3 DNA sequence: TGTGCCAGCAGCTCCCCCGGGGGAAAACCTTTCTATGGCTACACCTTC. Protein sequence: CASSSPGGKPFYGYTF.